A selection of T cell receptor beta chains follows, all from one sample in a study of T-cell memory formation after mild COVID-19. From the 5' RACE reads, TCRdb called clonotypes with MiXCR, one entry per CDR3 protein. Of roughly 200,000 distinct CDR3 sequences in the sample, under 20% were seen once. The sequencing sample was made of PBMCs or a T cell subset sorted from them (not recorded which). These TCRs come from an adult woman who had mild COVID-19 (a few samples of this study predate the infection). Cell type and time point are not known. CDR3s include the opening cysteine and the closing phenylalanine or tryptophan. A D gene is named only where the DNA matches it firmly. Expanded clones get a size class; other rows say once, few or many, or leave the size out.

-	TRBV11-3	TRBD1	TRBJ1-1	CASSLRGDRGSTAFF	TGTGCCAGCAGCTTGCGAGGGGACAGGGGTTCTACGGCTTTCTTT
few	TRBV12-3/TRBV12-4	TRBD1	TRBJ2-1	CASSLRGGTGYFF	TGTGCCAGCAGTTTAAGGGGGGGGACAGGGTATTTCTTC
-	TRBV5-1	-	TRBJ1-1	CASSLHAAMNTEAFF	TGCGCCAGCAGCCTACACGCAGCCATGAACACTGAAGCTTTCTTT
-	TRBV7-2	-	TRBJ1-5	CASRRRGAGADPQHF	TGTGCCAGCAGGAGGAGAGGTGCCGGAGCAGATCCCCAGCATTTT
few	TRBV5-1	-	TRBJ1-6	CASSAGDGNSPLHF	TGCGCCAGCAGCGCGGGGGATGGTAATTCACCCCTCCACTTT
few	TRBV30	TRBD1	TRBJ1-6	CAWSWRTGGNSPLHF	TGTGCCTGGAGCTGGAGAACAGGGGGAAATTCACCCCTCCACTTT
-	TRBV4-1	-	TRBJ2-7	CASSQTAAASYEQYF	TGCGCCAGCAGCCAGACGGCAGCGGCTTCTTACGAGCAGTACTTC
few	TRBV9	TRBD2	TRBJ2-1	CASSPIGTSGGVQFF	TGTGCCAGCAGCCCAATCGGGACTAGCGGGGGGGTGCAGTTCTTC
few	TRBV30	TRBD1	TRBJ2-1	CAWSPKTGGLNEQFF	TGTGCCTGGAGTCCCAAGACAGGGGGCTTGAATGAGCAGTTCTTC
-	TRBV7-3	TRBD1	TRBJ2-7	CASSLGYGQDYEQYF	TGTGCCAGCAGCTTAGGATATGGACAGGACTACGAGCAGTACTTC
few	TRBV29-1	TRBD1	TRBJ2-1	CSAKRDRYNEQFF	TGCAGCGCCAAACGGGACAGGTACAATGAGCAGTTCTTC
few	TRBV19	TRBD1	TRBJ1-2	CASSNGQGRGYTF	TGTGCCAGTAGTAACGGACAGGGACGTGGCTACACCTTC
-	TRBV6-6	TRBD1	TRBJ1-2	CASSSRDRNYGYTF	TGTGCCAGCAGTTCCCGGGACAGGAACTATGGCTACACCTTC
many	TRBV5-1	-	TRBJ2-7	CASSLAGEQYF	TGCGCCAGCAGCTTGGCCGGTGAGCAGTACTTC
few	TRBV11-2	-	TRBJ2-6	CASNSRGANVLTF	TGTGCCAGCAACAGCAGAGGGGCCAACGTCCTGACTTTC